These T cell receptor beta chains were read from a single sample in a study of T-cell reconstitution after alpha-beta-depleted transplantation in children. TCRdb recomputed calls from the PCR reads with MiXCR, one row per CDR3 protein. The sample holds about 500,000 distinct CDR3 sequences; about 33% are singletons and the top ten take about 2.3%. The material sequenced was PBMCs from the stem cell graft donor, taken from the stem cell graft. These receptors were obtained from a human donor who donated a stem cell graft to a child with aplastic anemia. Both conserved end residues are part of each CDR3. A D gene is named only where the DNA matches it firmly. Only some rows state a clone size, as once, few, many or a class for expanded clones.

J gene,clone size,V gene,D gene,CDR3 DNA,CDR3 protein
TRBJ1-1,.,TRBV18,.,TGTGCCAGCTCGGGGCAGGAGAACACTGAAGCTTTCTTT,CASSGQENTEAFF
TRBJ1-2,few,TRBV7-2,.,TGTGCCAGCAGCTCGTCGGCAGGGTATGGCTACACCTTC,CASSSSAGYGYTF
TRBJ1-1,.,TRBV18,.,TGTGCCAGCTCGAACTCCATGAACACTGAAGCTTTCTTT,CASSNSMNTEAFF
TRBJ1-1,.,TRBV10-3,.,TGTGCCATCAGCGAAACGCGGGGTGAAGGGGGGGGGCCTGAAGCTTTCTTT,CAISETRGEGGGPEAFF
TRBJ2-7,.,TRBV3-1,TRBD1,TGTGCCAGCAGACGGCAGACAGGGGGTCTGGGCGAGCAGTACTTC,CASRRQTGGLGEQYF
TRBJ2-3,.,TRBV6-5,.,TGTGCCAGCAGTTACTCGCCGGGCAGGCGTTCTCAAAATACGCAGTATTTT,CASSYSPGRRSQNTQYF
TRBJ2-7,.,TRBV4-3,.,TGCGCCAGCAGCCAAGATGCGGGGAACGAGCAGTACTTC,CASSQDAGNEQYF
TRBJ2-2,.,TRBV30,TRBD2,TGTGCCTGGATTGGCGGGAGCGCGAACACCGGGGAGCTGTTTTTT,CAWIGGSANTGELFF
TRBJ2-3,.,TRBV6-6,.,TGTGCCAGCAGGGTCGACACAGATACGCAGTATTTT,CASRVDTDTQYF
TRBJ2-1,.,TRBV25-1,.,TGTGCCAGCGGTGACAGGAGCAATGAGCAGTTCTTC,CASGDRSNEQFF
TRBJ1-1,few,TRBV4-3,.,TGCGCCAGCAGCGCTGACTCGGGACGAACTGAAGCTTTCTTT,CASSADSGRTEAFF
TRBJ2-7,.,TRBV7-2,.,TGTGCCAGCAGCTCCACGAACGTTTACGAGCAGTACTTC,CASSSTNVYEQYF
TRBJ2-7,.,TRBV6-5,.,TGTGCCAGCAGTTACTTTCCCGGACAGACCTACGAGCAGTACTTC,CASSYFPGQTYEQYF
TRBJ2-1,.,TRBV27,TRBD2,TGTGCCAGCAGTCCCGGGACTAGCGGGGGGTATGAGCAGTTCTTC,CASSPGTSGGYEQFF
TRBJ1-6,few,TRBV7-9,.,TGTGCCAGCAGCCTAAGGACGGATAATTCACCCCTCCACTTT,CASSLRTDNSPLHF
TRBJ1-2,few,TRBV27,TRBD1,TGTGCCAGCAGTTTGAAACCGGGACAGGGATCGACTGCTGGCTACACCTTC,CASSLKPGQGSTAGYTF
TRBJ2-1,few,TRBV6-2/TRBV6-3,TRBD2,TGTGCCAGCAGATTTAGCGGGAGGTACTACAATGAGCAGTTCTTC,CASRFSGRYYNEQFF
TRBJ2-5,few,TRBV6-5,TRBD1,TGTGCCAGCAGTTACGGACAGGTCCCAGAGACCCAGTACTTC,CASSYGQVPETQYF
TRBJ2-2,few,TRBV12-3/TRBV12-4,.,TGTGCCAGCAGTTTGCAGGGGTTTAAGCTGTTTTTT,CASSLQGFKLFF
TRBJ2-2,.,TRBV5-4,.,TGTGCCAGCAGCTTGGAAAGCGCAAACACCGGGGAGCTGTTTTTT,CASSLESANTGELFF
TRBJ2-3,few,TRBV5-1,.,TGCGCCAGCGCACGGACTACTTCAGATACGCAGTATTTT,CASARTTSDTQYF
TRBJ2-3,.,TRBV6-5,.,TGTGCCAGCAGTTACAGGATCCCCGGAGGTAGCGGCAGCACAGATACGCAGTATTTT,CASSYRIPGGSGSTDTQYF
TRBJ1-5,.,TRBV28,.,TGTGCCAGCAGTCTTGGGACACCCAAGCCCCAGCATTTT,CASSLGTPKPQHF
TRBJ2-1,few,TRBV9,TRBD2,TGTGCCAGCAGCCTCAAACTAGCGGGCTACAATGAGCAGTTCTTC,CASSLKLAGYNEQFF
TRBJ1-1,few,TRBV20-1,.,TGCAGTGCTAGAGATCGGGTAGTAGGGTCCGCTGAAGCTTTCTTT,CSARDRVVGSAEAFF
TRBJ2-7,.,TRBV7-2,TRBD2,TGTGCCAGCAGCTCCGACAGTCTAGCGGTCTCCTACGAGCAGTACTTC,CASSSDSLAVSYEQYF
TRBJ2-7,.,TRBV7-3,TRBD1,TGTGCCAGCAGCCCTCAAGGGACAGGCAACGAGCAGTACTTC,CASSPQGTGNEQYF
TRBJ2-2,.,TRBV5-1,.,TGCGCCAGCAGCTTGGATCCAGCCCCGAGCACCGGGGAGCTGTTTTTT,CASSLDPAPSTGELFF
TRBJ1-1,.,TRBV28,TRBD1,TGTGCCAGCAGTTTCAGGGGGCGAAGCACTGAAGCTTTCTTT,CASSFRGRSTEAFF
TRBJ2-1,.,TRBV15,.,TGTGCCACCAGCAGAGATTTCGGCACCGACTCCTACAATGAGCAGTTCTTC,CATSRDFGTDSYNEQFF
TRBJ2-2,.,TRBV7-9,.,TGTGCCAGCAAAGGAAGGCAGGGAAGCACCGGGGAGCTGTTTTTT,CASKGRQGSTGELFF
TRBJ2-7,few,TRBV13,TRBD1,TGTGCCAGCATCGCACCGGGACAGGGTATGGGCGAGCAGTACTTC,CASIAPGQGMGEQYF
TRBJ2-4,.,TRBV15,.,TGTGCCACCAGACCAGGGAGCGAATTTCAGGCCAAAAACATTCAGTACTTC,CATRPGSEFQAKNIQYF
TRBJ1-1,.,TRBV15,.,TGTGCCACCAGCAGGGACAAGATGAACACTGAAGCTTTCTTT,CATSRDKMNTEAFF
TRBJ2-1,.,TRBV7-2,.,TGTGCCAGCAGCTTATTTACCTACAATGAGCAGTTCTTC,CASSLFTYNEQFF
TRBJ2-2,.,TRBV5-1,.,TGCGCCAGCAGCTTGTTGACGAACACCGGGGAGCTGTTTTTT,CASSLLTNTGELFF
TRBJ2-1,.,TRBV14,.,TGTGCCAGCAGCGCTCGTCAGGGGTCCTACAATGAGCAGTTCTTC,CASSARQGSYNEQFF
TRBJ2-2,few,TRBV20-1,.,TGCAGTGCTCGCCCGGGACAAAACACCGGGGAGCTGTTTTTT,CSARPGQNTGELFF
TRBJ2-6,.,TRBV5-1,.,TGCGCCAGCAGCCCCACAGATCCTGGGGCCAACGTCCTGACTTTC,CASSPTDPGANVLTF
TRBJ2-2,few,TRBV19,.,TGTGCCAGTAGTATAGGGGCAGGGTATCGCACCGGGGAGCTGTTTTTT,CASSIGAGYRTGELFF
TRBJ2-1,few,TRBV12-3/TRBV12-4,TRBD2,TGTGCCAGCAGTCCTAGCGGGAGGGCCAACTACAATGAGCAGTTCTTC,CASSPSGRANYNEQFF
TRBJ1-4,.,TRBV6-1,TRBD1,TGTGCCAGCAGCTCCTGGGACAGGGGTCCTGAAAAAATGTTTTTT,CASSSWDRGPEKMFF
TRBJ2-1,.,TRBV18,TRBD2,TGTGCCAGCTCACCAGGGACTAGTGGCTATGAGCAGTTCTTC,CASSPGTSGYEQFF
TRBJ2-2,few,TRBV9,.,TGTGCCAGCAGCACGAGTGGCACCGGGGAGCTGTTTTTT,CASSTSGTGELFF
TRBJ2-3,.,TRBV4-1,TRBD2,TGCGCCAGCAGCCAAGCTGGCACTAGCGGGGGGCCGCGTAGAGATACGCAGTATTTT,CASSQAGTSGGPRRDTQYF
TRBJ2-2,.,TRBV3-1,.,TGTGCCAGCAGCCAAGGGGGACGCGTTAAAGGGGAGCTGTTTTTT,CASSQGGRVKGELFF
TRBJ2-3,.,TRBV7-9,TRBD1,TGTGCCAGCAGCCAAACAACTCTGCAGGGGGCAAATACGCAGTATTTT,CASSQTTLQGANTQYF
TRBJ1-4,few,TRBV11-2,TRBD1,TGTGCCAGCAGCTTAGGTGTAGGACAGGGGGCTTCCTGGGAAAAACTGTTTTTT,CASSLGVGQGASWEKLFF
TRBJ2-1,.,TRBV20-1,TRBD1,TGCAGTGCCATCATTTTAGGACAGGGTTACAATGAGCAGTTCTTC,CSAIILGQGYNEQFF
TRBJ2-1,few,TRBV20-1,.,TGCAGTGCTAGGGCCCCTAGACATGAGCAGTTCTTC,CSARAPRHEQFF
TRBJ2-3,.,TRBV29-1,TRBD2,TGCAGCGTCGCCACCCCCTCCAGCGGGAGGGAAACAGATACGCAGTATTTT,CSVATPSSGRETDTQYF
TRBJ1-5,.,TRBV15,.,TGTGCCACCAGCAGACTTGGGACATCAGATCAGCCCCAGCATTTT,CATSRLGTSDQPQHF
TRBJ1-1,few,TRBV12-3/TRBV12-4,.,TGTGCCAGCAGTCCAGGGGAGATGAACACTGAAGCTTTCTTT,CASSPGEMNTEAFF
TRBJ1-3,.,TRBV28,.,TGTGCCAGCAGACCCGTGGGTGCGCAAGGAGGAAACACCATATATTTT,CASRPVGAQGGNTIYF